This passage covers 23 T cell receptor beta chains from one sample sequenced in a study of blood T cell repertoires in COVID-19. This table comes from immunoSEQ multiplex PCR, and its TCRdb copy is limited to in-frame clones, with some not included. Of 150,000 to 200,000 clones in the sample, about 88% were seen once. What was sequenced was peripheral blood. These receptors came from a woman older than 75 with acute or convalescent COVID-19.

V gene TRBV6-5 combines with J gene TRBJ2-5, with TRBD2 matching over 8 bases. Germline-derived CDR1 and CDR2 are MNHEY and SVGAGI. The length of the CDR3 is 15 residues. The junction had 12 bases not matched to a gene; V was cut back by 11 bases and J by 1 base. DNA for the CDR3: TGTGCCGGCCGAAGGAGCGGGAGATCCCAAGAGACCCAGTACTTC. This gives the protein CAGRRSGRSQETQYF.

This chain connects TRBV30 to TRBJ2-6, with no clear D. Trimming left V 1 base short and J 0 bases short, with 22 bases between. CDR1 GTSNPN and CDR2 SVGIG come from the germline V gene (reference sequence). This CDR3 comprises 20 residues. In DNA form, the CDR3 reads TGTGCCTGGAGTGAGAGGTCGTTTGAATTAATTGACTCTGGGGCCAACGTCCTGACTTTC. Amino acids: CAWSERSFELIDSGANVLTF.

In DNA, the CDR3 is TGTGCCAGCAGCCCAAGGGACTTCTATGGCTACACCTTC. Protein: CASSPRDFYGYTF. The V and J genes are TRBV7-9 and TRBJ1-2; tentatively, D is TRBD1 (5 bases). V was shortened by 5 bases and J by 4 bases, with 11 bases between the two germline ends. The CDR3 runs 13 residues. Germline CDR1 and CDR2: SEHNR and FQNEAQ (reference sequence).

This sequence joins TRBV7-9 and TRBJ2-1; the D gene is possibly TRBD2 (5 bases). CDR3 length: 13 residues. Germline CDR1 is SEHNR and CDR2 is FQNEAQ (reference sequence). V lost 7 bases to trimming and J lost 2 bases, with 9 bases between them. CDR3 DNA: TGTGCCAGCAACCCGGGAACCTACAATGAGCAGTTCTTC. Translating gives CASNPGTYNEQFF.

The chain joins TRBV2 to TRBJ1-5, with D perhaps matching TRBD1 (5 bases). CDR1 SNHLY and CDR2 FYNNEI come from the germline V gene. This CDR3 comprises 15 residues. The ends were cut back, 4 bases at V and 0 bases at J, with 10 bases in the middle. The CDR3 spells CASSAVTDSNQPQHF. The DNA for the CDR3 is TGTGCCAGCAGTGCGGTGACAGATAGCAATCAGCCCCAGCATTTT.

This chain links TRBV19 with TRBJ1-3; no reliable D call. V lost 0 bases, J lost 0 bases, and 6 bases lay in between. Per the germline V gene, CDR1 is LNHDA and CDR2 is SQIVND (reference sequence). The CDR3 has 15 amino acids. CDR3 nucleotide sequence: TGTGCCAGTAGTATAGACAGGAACTCTGGAAACACCATATATTTT. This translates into CASSIDRNSGNTIYF. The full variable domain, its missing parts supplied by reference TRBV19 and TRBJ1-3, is DGGITQSPKYLFRKEGQNVTLSCEQNLNHDAMYWYRQDPGQGLRLIYYSQIVNDFQKGDIAEGYSVSREKKESFPLTVTSAQKNPTAFYLCASSIDRNSGNTIYFGEGSWLTVV.

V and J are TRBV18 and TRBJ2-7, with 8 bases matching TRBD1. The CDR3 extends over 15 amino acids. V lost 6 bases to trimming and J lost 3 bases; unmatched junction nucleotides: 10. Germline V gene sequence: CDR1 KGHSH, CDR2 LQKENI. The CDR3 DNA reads TGTGCCAGCTCCCCGAGTGTCGGACAGGGCTACGAGCAGTACTTC. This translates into CASSPSVGQGYEQYF.

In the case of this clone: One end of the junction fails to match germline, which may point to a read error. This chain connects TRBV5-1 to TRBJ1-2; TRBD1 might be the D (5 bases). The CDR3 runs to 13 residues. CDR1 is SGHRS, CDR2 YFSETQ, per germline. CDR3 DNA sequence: TGCGCCAGCAGCCGGGAGGTGGGCCGCGGGGACGCCTTC. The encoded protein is CASSREVGRGDAF.

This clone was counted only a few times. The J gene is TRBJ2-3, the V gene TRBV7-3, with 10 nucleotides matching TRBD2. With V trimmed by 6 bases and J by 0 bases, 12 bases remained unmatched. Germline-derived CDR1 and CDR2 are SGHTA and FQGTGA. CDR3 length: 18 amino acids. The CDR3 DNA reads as TGTGCCAGCAGTTCTCAAACCGGACTAGCGGCTAGCACAGATACGCAGTATTTT. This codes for CASSSQTGLAASTDTQYF.

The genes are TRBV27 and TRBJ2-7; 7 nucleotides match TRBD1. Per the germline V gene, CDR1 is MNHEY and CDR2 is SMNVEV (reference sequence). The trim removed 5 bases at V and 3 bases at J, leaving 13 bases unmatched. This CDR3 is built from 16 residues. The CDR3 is CASSHTGVYDLYEQYF. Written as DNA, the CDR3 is TGTGCCAGCAGTCACACAGGGGTCTACGACCTCTACGAGCAGTACTTC.

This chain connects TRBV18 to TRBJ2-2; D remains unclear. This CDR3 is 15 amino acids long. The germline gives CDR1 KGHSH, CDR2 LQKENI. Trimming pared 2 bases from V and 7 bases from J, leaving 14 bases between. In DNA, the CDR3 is TGTGCCAGCTCACCATCTCTGGCGCAGGACGGGGAGCTGTTTTTT. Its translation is CASSPSLAQDGELFF.

CDR3 in amino acids: CASSIGGQVSGNTIYF. For the CDR3, the DNA is TGTGCCAGTAGTATAGGAGGACAGGTCTCTGGAAACACCATATATTTT. This chain connects TRBV19 to TRBJ1-3; 7 nucleotides agree with TRBD1. After removal of 1 base from V and 0 bases from J, the junction contained 3 bases not matched to a gene. CDR3 length equals 16 residues. Germline-derived CDR1 and CDR2 are LNHDA and SQIVND (reference sequence).

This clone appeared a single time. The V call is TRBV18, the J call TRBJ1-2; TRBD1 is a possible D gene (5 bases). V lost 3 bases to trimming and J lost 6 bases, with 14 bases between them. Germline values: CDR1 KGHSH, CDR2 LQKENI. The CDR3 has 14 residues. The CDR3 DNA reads TGTGCCAGCTCACCTACATCCAGGGTCGATGGCTACACCTTC. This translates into CASSPTSRVDGYTF.

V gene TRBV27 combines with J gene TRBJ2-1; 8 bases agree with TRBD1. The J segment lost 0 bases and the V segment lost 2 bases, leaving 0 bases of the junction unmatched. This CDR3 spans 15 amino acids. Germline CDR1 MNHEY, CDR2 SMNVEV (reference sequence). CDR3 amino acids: CASSLGTGSYNEQFF. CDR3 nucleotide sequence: TGTGCCAGCAGTTTAGGGACAGGCTCCTACAATGAGCAGTTCTTC.

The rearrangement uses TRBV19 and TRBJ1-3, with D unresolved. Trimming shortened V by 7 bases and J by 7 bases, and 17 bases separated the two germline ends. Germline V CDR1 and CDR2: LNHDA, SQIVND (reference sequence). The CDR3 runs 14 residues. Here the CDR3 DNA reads TGTGCCAGTACCCCCCCCAAGACACCTAACACCATATATTTT. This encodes CASTPPKTPNTIYF.

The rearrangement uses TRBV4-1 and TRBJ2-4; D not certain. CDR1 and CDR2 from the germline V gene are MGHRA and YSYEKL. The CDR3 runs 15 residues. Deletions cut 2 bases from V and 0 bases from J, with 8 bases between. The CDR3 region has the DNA TGCGCCAGCAGCCAAACAGCTCTAGCCAAAAACATTCAGTACTTC. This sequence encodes CASSQTALAKNIQYF.

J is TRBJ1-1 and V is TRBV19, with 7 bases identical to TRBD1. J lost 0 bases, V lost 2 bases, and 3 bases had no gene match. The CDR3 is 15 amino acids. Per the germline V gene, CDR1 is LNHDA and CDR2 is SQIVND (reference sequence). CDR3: CASSIQRGLNTEAFF. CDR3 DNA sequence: TGTGCCAGTAGTATACAGAGGGGGCTGAACACTGAAGCTTTCTTT.

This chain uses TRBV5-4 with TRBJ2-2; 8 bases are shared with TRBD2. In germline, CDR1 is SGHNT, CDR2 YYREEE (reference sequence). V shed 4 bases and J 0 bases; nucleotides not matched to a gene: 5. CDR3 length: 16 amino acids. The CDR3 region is CASSPPGGANTGELFF. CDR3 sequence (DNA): TGTGCCAGCAGCCCCCCCGGGGGGGCGAACACCGGGGAGCTGTTTTTT.

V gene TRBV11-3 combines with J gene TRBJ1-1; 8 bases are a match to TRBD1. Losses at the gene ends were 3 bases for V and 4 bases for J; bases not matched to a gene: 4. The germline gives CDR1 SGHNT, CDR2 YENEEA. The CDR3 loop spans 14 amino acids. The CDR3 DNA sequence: TGTGCCAGCAGCTTGCAGGGGGCCGGCACTGAAGCTTTCTTT. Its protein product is CASSLQGAGTEAFF.

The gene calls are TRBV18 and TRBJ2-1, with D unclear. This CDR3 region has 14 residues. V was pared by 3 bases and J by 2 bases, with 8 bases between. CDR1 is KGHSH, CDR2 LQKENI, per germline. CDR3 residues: CASSPLNTYNEQFF. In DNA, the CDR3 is TGTGCCAGCTCACCGTTAAACACCTACAATGAGCAGTTCTTC. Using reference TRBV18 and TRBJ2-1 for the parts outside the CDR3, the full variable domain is NAGVMQNPRHLVRRRGQEARLRCSPMKGHSHVYWYRQLPEEGLKFMVYLQKENIIDESGMPKERFSAEFPKEGPSILRIQQVVRGDSAAYFCASSPLNTYNEQFFGPGTRLTVL.

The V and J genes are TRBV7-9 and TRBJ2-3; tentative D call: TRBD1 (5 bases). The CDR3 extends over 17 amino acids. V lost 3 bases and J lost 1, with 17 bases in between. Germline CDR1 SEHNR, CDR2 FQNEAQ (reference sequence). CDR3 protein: CASSLAGLGEGTDTQYF. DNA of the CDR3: TGTGCCAGCAGCTTGGCCGGCCTAGGGGAAGGCACAGATACGCAGTATTTT.

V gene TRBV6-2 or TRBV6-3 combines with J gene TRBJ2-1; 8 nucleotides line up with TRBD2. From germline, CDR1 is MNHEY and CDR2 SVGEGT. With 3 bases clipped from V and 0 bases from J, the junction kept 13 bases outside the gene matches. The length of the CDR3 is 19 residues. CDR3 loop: CASSYSGARELSSYNEQFF. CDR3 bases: TGTGCCAGCAGTTATAGCGGGGCCCGCGAATTGAGCTCCTACAATGAGCAGTTCTTC.

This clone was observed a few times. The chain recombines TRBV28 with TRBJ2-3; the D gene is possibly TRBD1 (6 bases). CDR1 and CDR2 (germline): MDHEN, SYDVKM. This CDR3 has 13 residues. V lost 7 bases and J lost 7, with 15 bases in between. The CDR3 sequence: CASTSQGRNTQYF. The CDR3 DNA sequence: TGTGCCAGCACCTCCCAGGGGCGCAATACGCAGTATTTT.